These T cell receptor beta chains were read from a single sample in a study of Graves' ophthalmopathy and Graves' hyperthyroidism. TCRdb used MiXCR to reprocess the multiplex PCR reads, holding one entry per CDR3 protein. The sample yields under 250,000 distinct CDR3 sequences, approximately 21% seen once. Source material: peripheral blood. These receptors were collected from a woman between 50 and 59 years old with Graves' ophthalmopathy. The CDR3 runs from the conserved cysteine through the conserved F or W. The size entry is marked missing in some rows and otherwise reads once, few, many or a size class.

size	V	J	CDR3
-	TRBV30	TRBJ2-4	CAWSRGPGGGNIQYF
many	TRBV12-5	TRBJ1-2	CASGLTPTGGHGYTF
many	TRBV30	TRBJ1-1	CAWSKGTLAEKVIF
many	TRBV20-1	TRBJ2-6	CSARVVKWESESGANVLTF
many	TRBV6-1	TRBJ2-5	CASSGTGGLQETQYF
once	TRBV30	TRBJ2-6	CAWSSAGANVLTF
-	TRBV11-2	TRBJ2-7	CARPHSSSYEQYF
many	TRBV3-1	TRBJ1-1	CASSQRMSDSSLNTEAFF
-	TRBV2	TRBJ2-7	CASSETTGYEQYF
many	TRBV20-1	TRBJ2-5	CSAIARQETQYF
many	TRBV30	TRBJ1-2	CAWNTAGDGYTF
many	TRBV12-3/TRBV12-4	TRBJ1-6	CASSSGLRGSPLHF
few	TRBV30	TRBJ2-6	CAWGGEAGANVLTF
many	TRBV6-5	TRBJ2-5	CASSYPPGPQYF
-	TRBV10-3	TRBJ1-2	CAIRESGFNYGYTF
many	TRBV12-3/TRBV12-4	TRBJ1-5	CASSLVQVNQPQHF
many	TRBV12-3/TRBV12-4	TRBJ2-7	CASSLAVPEQYF
many	TRBV7-2	TRBJ2-7	CASSLHPSPYEQYF
many	TRBV7-2	TRBJ2-7	CASSLGLAGGREQYF
-	TRBV9	TRBJ2-7	CASSFRTGNGLYF
many	TRBV28	TRBJ2-7	CASSLIRTSGYEQYF
-	TRBV6-1	TRBJ1-1	CASSEGTVKAFF
-	TRBV20-1	TRBJ2-5	CSASRRSSGEETQYF
many	TRBV29-1	TRBJ1-2	CSVLDRGEYGYTF
many	TRBV7-9	TRBJ1-1	CASSSEWGAQTEAFF
-	TRBV29-1	TRBJ1-5	CSVERGANQPQHF
many	TRBV19	TRBJ2-2	CASSMMAGELFF
many	TRBV7-2	TRBJ2-5	CASSLGSGETQYF
-	TRBV2	TRBJ1-6	CASKVLGTVNNSPLHF
many	TRBV6-1	TRBJ2-7	CASSEGGSYEQYF
-	TRBV20-1	TRBJ1-2	CSDRGSYGYTF
many	TRBV4-1	TRBJ1-1	CASSQVGAARTEAFF
-	TRBV4-1	TRBJ2-2	CASSLLSGRSPGELFF
many	TRBV4-2	TRBJ1-1	CASSQSIGNTEAFF
many	TRBV12-3/TRBV12-4	TRBJ1-2	CASSEQGNYGYTF
-	TRBV2	TRBJ2-2	CASSGWQGVGELFF
medium-sized	TRBV7-8	TRBJ2-5	CASSLPDLREGTQYF
few	TRBV9	TRBJ2-2	CASSVLGDYGELFF
many	TRBV5-1	TRBJ2-7	CASSPDREDEQYF
few	TRBV12-3/TRBV12-4	TRBJ1-2	CASSPSGRGYTF
many	TRBV29-1	TRBJ1-2	CSVEKGSGYGYTF
many	TRBV3-1	TRBJ2-5	CASSQRGRGETQYF
-	TRBV12-3/TRBV12-4	TRBJ1-1	CASSLKGALGALF
-	TRBV29-1	TRBJ2-7	CSWGAPKGEQYF
-	TRBV4-1	TRBJ2-7	CVSSLSPGQTYEQYF
many	TRBV15	TRBJ2-2	CATSRSGAGTGELFF
many	TRBV20-1	TRBJ1-2	CSVKRVTGDLWGYGYTF
few	TRBV14	TRBJ1-3	CASSQDRISQTSGNTIYF
once	TRBV7-2	TRBJ1-2	CASSLAAGALSDYGYTF
many	TRBV6-5	TRBJ2-5	CASSYSNGRALETQYF
many	TRBV20-1	TRBJ2-2	CRNTRAALNTGELFF
few	TRBV6-5	TRBJ1-2	CASTYYGGAYGYTF
-	TRBV6-1	TRBJ2-7	CASRGHGEQYF
many	TRBV28	TRBJ1-2	CASSPLSNYGYTF
-	TRBV28	TRBJ2-3	CASSFRHRGDTQYF